The text below deals with one T cell receptor (beta chain). These data originate in a study of control samples from healthy donors and cancer patients. CDR1 and CDR2 (germline): SGHTA, FQGNSA. The CDR3 contains 15 residues. The V end was cut by 4 bases, the J end by 1 base, with 11 bases between. Using immunoSEQ multiplex PCR, the repertoire was profiled, and TCRdb retains in-frame clones only, with some absent. This repertoire shows about 180,000 clones, approximately 94% found once; its top ten account for roughly 1.3%. The TCR originated in a man aged 25-45 years in good health. The V gene is TRBV7-2, the J gene TRBJ1-5; maybe TRBD1 (6 bases). Sequenced material: blood. CDR3 nucleotide sequence: TGTGCCAGCAGCTCCACAGGGAGGAGCAATCAGCCCCAGCATTTT. Protein: CASSSTGRSNQPQHF.